These 21 T cell receptor beta chains originate from one sample sequenced in a study of technical replicates of blood from several donors. Profiling relied on immunoSEQ multiplex PCR, and the TCRdb table lists in-frame clones only, not all of them. The data show 82,000 or so clones, approximately 96% seen once. Sequencing used T cells isolated from PBMCs. Receptors were obtained from a human donor in good health.

This chain joins TRBV21-1 and TRBJ2-5; TRBD2 is the table's D call, not checked against the DNA. TRBV21-1 is tagged as a pseudogene. The CDR3 is made up of 14 amino acids. CDR3 DNA: TGTGCCAGCAGCAAAAGGACTAGGGGAAAGACCCAGTACTTC. Its protein product is CASSKRTRGKTQYF.

CDR3 loop: CASSQGDRGGTDTQYF. CDR3 coding DNA: TGCGCCAGCAGCCAAGGCGACAGGGGCGGCACAGATACGCAGTATTTT. The rearrangement uses TRBV4-1 and TRBJ2-3; 8 bases match TRBD1. The CDR3 spans 16 residues. Trimming at V came to 1 base and at J to 1 base, leaving 4 bases not matched to a gene. The germline V gene has CDR1 MGHRA and CDR2 YSYEKL.

This sequence joins TRBV29-1 and TRBJ2-7; a weak D match, TRBD1 (6 bases). The germline V gene has CDR1 SQVTM and CDR2 ANQGSEA. With 1 base removed from V and 3 bases from J, the gap between germline ends came to 13 bases. CDR3 size: 14 residues. CDR3 bases: TGCAGCGTTGAAGCCTCAAAGACAGGCTACGAGCAGTACTTC. Its translation is CSVEASKTGYEQYF.

The chain links TRBV28 to TRBJ2-3, with D tentatively TRBD1 (6 bases). The V gene's germline CDR1 is MDHEN and CDR2 SYDVKM. With 6 bases removed from V and 1 base from J, the gap between germline ends came to 17 bases. This CDR3 is 16 amino acids long. CDR3 DNA sequence: TGTGCCAGCAGCCCGACAGGCCTGGCCGGCACAGATACGCAGTATTTT. Translated: CASSPTGLAGTDTQYF.

The rearrangement uses TRBV29-1 and TRBJ1-1; TRBD1 aligns across 8 bases. Germline-derived CDR1 and CDR2 are SQVTM and ANQGSEA. The CDR3 has 12 residues. With 4 bases clipped from V and 7 bases from J, the junction kept 5 bases outside the gene matches. CDR3 residues: CSVATGEIEAFF. In DNA, the CDR3 is TGCAGCGTTGCGACAGGGGAAATTGAAGCTTTCTTT.

The chain combines TRBV5-4 with TRBJ2-1, with TRBD2 as a possible D gene (6 bases). The CDR3 is 14 amino acids. Per the germline V gene, CDR1 is SGHNT and CDR2 is YYREEE (reference sequence). Trimming took off 4 bases at V and 4 bases at J, with 12 bases between the two ends. CDR3 in amino acids: CASSAGLLYNEQFF. The CDR3 coding sequence is TGTGCCAGCAGCGCGGGACTCCTGTACAATGAGCAGTTCTTC.

This chain joins TRBV29-1 and TRBJ2-5; perhaps TRBD2 as D (6 bases). CDR1 is SQVTM, CDR2 ANQGSEA, per germline. V dropped 1 base and J dropped 4 bases, with 10 bases sitting between them. The CDR3 is 13 residues long. CDR3 protein: CSVEGSRGETQYF. The CDR3 nucleotides are TGCAGCGTTGAAGGTTCGCGGGGAGAGACCCAGTACTTC.

This clone was recorded once. V gene TRBV4-1 combines with J gene TRBJ1-2, with D hard to call. CDR3 length: 13 amino acids. Looked up from germline, CDR1 is MGHRA and CDR2 is YSYEKL. Trimming removed 1 base from V and 7 bases from J, with 10 bases in between. The CDR3 DNA reads TGCGCCAGCAGCCAAGCTGGAGACTCTGGCTACACCTTC. Translated, it gives CASSQAGDSGYTF.

The chain employs TRBV28 and TRBJ2-2, with TRBD1 identical over 10 bases. J lost 4 bases, V lost 7 bases, and 12 bases had no gene match. The CDR3 has 17 amino acids. Looked up from germline, CDR1 is MDHEN and CDR2 is SYDVKM. This chain's CDR3 is CASNLSGTGAFTGELFF. CDR3 nucleotides: TGTGCCAGCAATCTCTCCGGGACAGGGGCCTTCACCGGGGAGCTGTTTTTT.

The chain is built from TRBV29-1 and TRBJ1-1; TRBD1 matches at 9 bases. Trimming cost V 7 bases and J 0 bases; bases outside gene matches: 6. This CDR3 comprises 14 residues. CDR1 SQVTM and CDR2 ANQGSEA come from the germline V gene. CDR3 coding DNA: TGCAGCGGTGGACAGGGGTCTGTGAACACTGAAGCTTTCTTT. Translation gives CSGGQGSVNTEAFF.

This clone was detected once. This chain uses TRBV29-1 with TRBJ2-7, with 9 bases identical to TRBD1. After removal of 5 bases from V and 8 bases from J, the junction contained 7 bases not matched to a gene. Germline V gives CDR1 SQVTM, CDR2 ANQGSEA. The CDR3 is 12 residues long. The CDR3 DNA reads as TGCAGCGTTTGGACAGGGGAGGGTAAGCAGTACTTC. Protein: CSVWTGEGKQYF.

This clone was found once. This chain connects TRBV18 to TRBJ2-1, with TRBD2 matching 14 bases. This CDR3 region has 17 residues. Germline values: CDR1 KGHSH, CDR2 LQKENI. Trimming took 8 bases from V and 8 from J; bases not matched to a gene: 14. The CDR3 is CASRNPGLAGAWDEQFF. CDR3 sequence (DNA): TGTGCCAGCCGAAACCCGGGACTAGCGGGAGCATGGGATGAGCAGTTCTTC.

The V and J genes are TRBV13 and TRBJ2-2; 9 positions match TRBD1. Trimming removed 6 bases from V and 6 bases from J; junction bases left unmatched: 5. Germline CDR1 is PRHDT and CDR2 is FYEKMQ (reference sequence). The CDR3 contains 14 residues. CDR3 nucleotide sequence: TGTGCCAGCAGGAGACAGGGGGGATCCGGGGAGCTGTTTTTT. This gives the protein CASRRQGGSGELFF.

The chain recombines TRBV27 with TRBJ1-2; no clear D gene. Trimming removed 2 bases from V and 0 bases from J, with 10 bases in between. The CDR3 length is 15 residues. Germline V lookup: CDR1 MNHEY, CDR2 SMNVEV (reference sequence). The chain's CDR3 is CASSLEGRANYGYTF. The CDR3 DNA is TGTGCCAGCAGTTTAGAGGGCAGAGCTAACTATGGCTACACCTTC.

The chain is built from TRBV14 and TRBJ2-7, with D tentatively TRBD1 (5 bases). V dropped 5 bases and J dropped 7 bases, with 15 bases sitting between them. This CDR3 is built from 13 residues. Germline CDR1 is SGHDN and CDR2 is FVKESK. The CDR3 region has the DNA TGTGCCAGCAGCTCACCAGGGTTTAGAGAGCAGTACTTC. It yields the protein CASSSPGFREQYF.

This clone is a singleton in its sample. The chain employs TRBV5-4 and TRBJ2-6; D not resolved. The V end lost 0 bases, the J end lost 0 bases, and 4 bases lay between the germline ends. The CDR3 is 15 residues long. CDR1 is SGHNT, CDR2 YYREEE, per germline (reference sequence). The CDR3 spells CASSLDISGANVLTF. The DNA of the CDR3 is TGTGCCAGCAGCTTGGACATCTCTGGGGCCAACGTCCTGACTTTC.

The chain uses TRBV5-4 and TRBJ2-3; 11 bases are shared with TRBD2. The germline V gene has CDR1 SGHNT and CDR2 YYREEE (reference sequence). V gave up 2 bases and J gave up 4 bases; unmatched junction bases: 3. This CDR3 is built from 15 residues. The CDR3 sequence: CASSFTSGSADTQYF. DNA of the CDR3: TGTGCCAGCAGCTTTACTAGCGGGAGCGCAGATACGCAGTATTTT.

The chain employs TRBV7-9 and TRBJ2-1; D may be TRBD2 (5 bases). This CDR3 is built from 12 residues. With 4 bases removed from V and 9 bases from J, the gap between germline ends came to 10 bases. Germline CDR1 reads SEHNR; CDR2 reads FQNEAQ (reference sequence). This CDR3 reads CASSSDFPEQFF. The CDR3 bases are TGTGCCAGCAGCTCGGACTTTCCTGAGCAGTTCTTC.

The rearrangement joins TRBV15 to TRBJ2-1, with 7 bases matching TRBD1. The CDR3 covers 15 residues. Per the germline V gene, CDR1 is LNHNV and CDR2 is YYDKDF (reference sequence). The ends lost 4 bases at V and 2 bases at J; junction bases unmatched: 5. CDR3 nucleotides: TGTGCCACCAGCAAAGACAGGGATCCCTACAATGAGCAGTTCTTC. Residues: CATSKDRDPYNEQFF.

The chain uses TRBV29-1 and TRBJ2-7; D is possibly TRBD1 (7 bases). CDR3 length equals 14 residues. The V gene's germline CDR1 is SQVTM and CDR2 ANQGSEA. The V gene lost 5 bases and the J gene lost 1 base, with 15 bases spanning the gap. CDR3 in DNA: TGCAGCGTTTCGTACAGGGGACTTTCCTACGAGCAGTACTTC. Protein: CSVSYRGLSYEQYF.

V gene TRBV5-8 combines with J gene TRBJ2-5, with a weak D call TRBD2 (6 bases). Trimming took 1 base from V and 1 from J, leaving 17 bases between them. CDR1 is SGHTS, CDR2 YDEGEE, per germline. CDR3 length: 17 residues. The CDR3 nucleotides read TGTGCCAGCAGCTTGAATTGGCAGCGGGTGATCCAAGAGACCCAGTACTTC. Amino acid sequence: CASSLNWQRVIQETQYF.